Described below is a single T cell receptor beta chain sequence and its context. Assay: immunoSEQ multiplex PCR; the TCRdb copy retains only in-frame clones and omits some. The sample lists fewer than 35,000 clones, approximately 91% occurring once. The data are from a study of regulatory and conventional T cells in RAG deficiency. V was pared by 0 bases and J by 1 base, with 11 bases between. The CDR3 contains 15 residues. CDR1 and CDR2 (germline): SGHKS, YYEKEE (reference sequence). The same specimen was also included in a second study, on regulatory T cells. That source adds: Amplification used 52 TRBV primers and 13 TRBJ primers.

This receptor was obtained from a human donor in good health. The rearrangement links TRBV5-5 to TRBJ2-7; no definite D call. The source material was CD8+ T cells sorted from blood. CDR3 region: CASSLEGIGSYEQYF. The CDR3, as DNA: TGTGCCAGCAGCTTGGAGGGAATAGGGTCCTACGAGCAGTACTTC.